The source of this T cell receptor (beta chain) is a study of CD8+CD57+ T cells in acquired aplastic anemia. Trimming pared 5 bases from V and 2 bases from J, leaving 9 bases between. CDR3 size: 14 residues. This clonotype was seen ten or more times. Genomic DNA templated the TCR beta VDJ and CDR3 profiling. TCRdb reanalysed the reads using MiXCR and keeps one entry per CDR3 protein. The repertoire includes around 220,000 distinct CDR3 sequences, around 49% of them detected once, and just under 20% sits in the top ten. Before being chosen for sequencing, patients had shown CD8+CD57+ cell expansion by flow cytometry.

Material for sequencing was sorted CD4+, CD8+, or CD8+CD57+ T cells (not recorded which) from PBMCs. V is TRBV12-3 or TRBV12-4 and J is TRBJ2-2; D remains ambiguous. This TCR derives from a human donor with aplastic anemia. Here the CDR3 reads CASSEQVNTGELFF. As DNA, the CDR3 is TGTGCCAGCAGTGAACAAGTAAACACCGGGGAGCTGTTTTTT.